This TCR beta chain stems from a study of graft-versus-host responses after intestinal transplantation. Clones were sequenced by immunoSEQ multiplex PCR, and TCRdb holds only the in-frame ones, with some missing. This sample carries several thousand clones, approximately 98% of them seen once, and the ten largest clones take less than 0.25%. Regarding the study as a whole: Peak circulating GvH clone levels tracked with early post-transplant HvG declines.

With respect to this clone: Its antigen is unknown.

The CDR3 spans 14 residues. Germline-derived CDR1 and CDR2 are SNHLY and FYNNEI. Trimming stripped 7 bases from V and 7 bases from J, with 17 bases between. This receptor was identified in a human patient who received an intestinal transplant, so some T cells may come from the graft donor. The input for sequencing was PBMCs, taken 23 days after intestinal transplant. This chain joins TRBV2 and TRBJ2-1; unclear D gene. The CDR3 reads CASMPRFAWNEQFF. In DNA, the CDR3 is TGTGCCAGCATGCCCCGTTTTGCTTGGAATGAGCAGTTCTTC.